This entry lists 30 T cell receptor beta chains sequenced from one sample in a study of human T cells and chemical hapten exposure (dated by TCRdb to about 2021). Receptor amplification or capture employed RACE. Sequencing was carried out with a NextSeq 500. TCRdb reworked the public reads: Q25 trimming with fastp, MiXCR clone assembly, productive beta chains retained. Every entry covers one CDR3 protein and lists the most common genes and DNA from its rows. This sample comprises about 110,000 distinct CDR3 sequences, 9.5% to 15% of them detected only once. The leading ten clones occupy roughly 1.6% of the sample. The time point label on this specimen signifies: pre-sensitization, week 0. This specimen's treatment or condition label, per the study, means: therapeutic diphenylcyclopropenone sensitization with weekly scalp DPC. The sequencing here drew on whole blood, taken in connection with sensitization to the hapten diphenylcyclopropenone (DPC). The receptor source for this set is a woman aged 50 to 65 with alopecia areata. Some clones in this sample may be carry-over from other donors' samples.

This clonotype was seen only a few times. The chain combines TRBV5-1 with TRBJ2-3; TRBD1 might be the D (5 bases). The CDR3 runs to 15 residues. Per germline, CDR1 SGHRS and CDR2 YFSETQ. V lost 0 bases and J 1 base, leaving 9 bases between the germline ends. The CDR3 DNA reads TGCGCCAGCAGCTTGGACAGGACACGCACAGATACGCAGTATTTT. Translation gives CASSLDRTRTDTQYF.

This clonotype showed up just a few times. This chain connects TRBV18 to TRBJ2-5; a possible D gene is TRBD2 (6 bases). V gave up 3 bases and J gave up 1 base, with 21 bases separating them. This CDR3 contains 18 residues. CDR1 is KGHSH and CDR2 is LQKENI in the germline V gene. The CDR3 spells CASSPQLTRLATQETQYF. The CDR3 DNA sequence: TGTGCCAGCTCACCGCAGCTCACGCGGCTAGCGACCCAAGAGACCCAGTACTTC.

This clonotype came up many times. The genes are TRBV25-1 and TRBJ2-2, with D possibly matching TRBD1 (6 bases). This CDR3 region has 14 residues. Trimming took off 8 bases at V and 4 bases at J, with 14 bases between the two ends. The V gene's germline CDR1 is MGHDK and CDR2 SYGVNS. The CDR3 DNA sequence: TGTGCCAGCCGATACAGGGAAGGCACCGGGGAGCTGTTTTTT. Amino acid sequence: CASRYREGTGELFF.

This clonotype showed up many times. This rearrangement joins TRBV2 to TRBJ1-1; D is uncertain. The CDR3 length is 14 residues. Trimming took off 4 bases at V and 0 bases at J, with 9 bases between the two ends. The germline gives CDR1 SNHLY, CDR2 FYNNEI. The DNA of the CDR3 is TGTGCCAGCAGTGCAGGACGGATGAACACTGAAGCTTTCTTT. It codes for CASSAGRMNTEAFF.

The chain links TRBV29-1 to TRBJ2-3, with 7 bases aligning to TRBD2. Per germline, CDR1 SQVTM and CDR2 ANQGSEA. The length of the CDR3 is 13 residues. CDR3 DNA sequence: TGCGTCGGGGGGAATGCAGGCACAGATACGCAGTATTTT. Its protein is CVGGNAGTDTQYF.

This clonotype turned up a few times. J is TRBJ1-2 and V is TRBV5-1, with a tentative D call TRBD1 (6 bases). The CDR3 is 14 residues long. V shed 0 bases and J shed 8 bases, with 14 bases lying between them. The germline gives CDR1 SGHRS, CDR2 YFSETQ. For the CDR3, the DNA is TGCGCCAGCAGCTTGGCCAGGGACACGGAGGGCTACACCTTC. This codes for CASSLARDTEGYTF.

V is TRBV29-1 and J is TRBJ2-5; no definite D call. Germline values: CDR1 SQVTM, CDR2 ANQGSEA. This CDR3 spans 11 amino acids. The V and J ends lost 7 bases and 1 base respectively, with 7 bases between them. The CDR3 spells CSAVPQETQYF. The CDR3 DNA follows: TGCAGCGCCGTCCCCCAAGAGACCCAGTACTTC.

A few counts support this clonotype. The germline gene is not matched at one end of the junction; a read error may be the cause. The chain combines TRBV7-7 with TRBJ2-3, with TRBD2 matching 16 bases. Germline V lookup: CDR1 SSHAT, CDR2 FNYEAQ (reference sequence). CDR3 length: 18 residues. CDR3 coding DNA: TGTGCTAGCAGTTCGGGACTAGCGGGGGGGCCGGGCACAGATACGCAGTATTTT. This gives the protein CASSSGLAGGPGTDTQYF. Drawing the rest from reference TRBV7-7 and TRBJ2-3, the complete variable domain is GAGVSQSPRYKVTKRGQDVTLRCDPISSHATLYWYQQALGQGPEFLTYFNYEAQPDKSGLPSDRFSAERPEGSISTLTIQRTEQRDSAMYRCASSSGLAGGPGTDTQYFGPGTRLTVL.

CDR3 coding DNA: TGCAGCGTTGAGTCGGGACCCAACACAGATACGCAGTATTTT. It codes for CSVESGPNTDTQYF. The chain carries TRBV29-1 and TRBJ2-3; D is possibly TRBD1 or TRBD2 (5 bases each). V lost 3 bases to trimming and J lost 2 bases, with 12 bases between them. Germline values: CDR1 SQVTM, CDR2 ANQGSEA. The CDR3 has 14 amino acids.

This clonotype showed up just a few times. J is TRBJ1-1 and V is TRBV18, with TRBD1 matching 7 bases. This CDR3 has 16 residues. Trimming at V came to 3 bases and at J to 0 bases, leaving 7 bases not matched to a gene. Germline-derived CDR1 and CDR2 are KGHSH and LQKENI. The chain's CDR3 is CASSPATGTLNTEAFF. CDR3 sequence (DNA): TGTGCCAGCTCACCTGCGACAGGGACCCTGAACACTGAAGCTTTCTTT.

The CDR3 nucleotides read TGTGCCAGCAGCCAAGGGGATCTTACACAGGGTAGAGCCAAAAACATTCAGTACTTC. Translation: CASSQGDLTQGRAKNIQYF. This chain joins TRBV4-2 and TRBJ2-4; a weak D match, TRBD1 (6 bases). CDR3 size: 19 residues. The germline V and J ends were trimmed by 1 base and 0 bases, with 19 bases remaining between them. CDR1 LGHNA and CDR2 YNFKEQ come from the germline V gene.

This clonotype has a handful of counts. The DNA of the CDR3 is TGTGCCAGCAGTATAAGTGGGACAGGGGGACGCGAGCAGTACTTC. Amino acids: CASSISGTGGREQYF. The J gene is TRBJ2-7, the V gene TRBV6-5, with 11 positions matching TRBD1. Trimming took 5 bases from V and 6 from J; bases not matched to a gene: 9. Germline V lookup: CDR1 MNHEY, CDR2 SVGAGI. The CDR3 consists of 15 residues.

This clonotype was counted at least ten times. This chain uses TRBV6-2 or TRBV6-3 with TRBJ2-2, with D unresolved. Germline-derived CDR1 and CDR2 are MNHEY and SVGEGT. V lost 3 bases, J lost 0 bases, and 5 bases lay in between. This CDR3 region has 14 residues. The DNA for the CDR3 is TGTGCCAGCAGTTATCCTACGAACACCGGGGAGCTGTTTTTT. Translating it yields CASSYPTNTGELFF.

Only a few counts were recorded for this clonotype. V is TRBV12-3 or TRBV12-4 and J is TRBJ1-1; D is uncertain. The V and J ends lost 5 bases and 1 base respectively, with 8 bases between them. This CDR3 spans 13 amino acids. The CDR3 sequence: CASSGLRNTEAFF. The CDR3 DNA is TGTGCCAGCAGTGGGCTAAGGAACACTGAAGCTTTCTTT.

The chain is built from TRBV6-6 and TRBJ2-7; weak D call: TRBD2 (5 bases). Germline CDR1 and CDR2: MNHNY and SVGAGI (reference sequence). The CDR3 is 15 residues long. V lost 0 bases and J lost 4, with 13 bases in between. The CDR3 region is CASSYSTGNGYEQYF. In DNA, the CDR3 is TGTGCCAGCAGTTACTCGACGGGGAATGGATACGAGCAGTACTTC.

This chain's CDR3 is CASSTRGVDTQYF. In nucleotides, the CDR3 is TGTGCCAGCAGCACCCGAGGGGTAGATACGCAGTATTTT. The chain couples TRBV7-2 to TRBJ2-3; D is tentatively TRBD1 or TRBD2 (5 bases each). Germline CDR1 SGHTA, CDR2 FQGNSA. CDR3 size: 13 residues. V lost 5 bases, J lost 5 bases, and 11 bases lay in between.

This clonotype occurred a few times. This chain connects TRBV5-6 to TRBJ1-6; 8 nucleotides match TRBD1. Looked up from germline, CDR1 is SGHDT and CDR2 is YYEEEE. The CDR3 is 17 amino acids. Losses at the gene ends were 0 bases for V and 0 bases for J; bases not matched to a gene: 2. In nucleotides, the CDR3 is TGTGCCAGCAGCTTGGCAGGACAGGGCTCCTATAATTCACCCCTCCACTTT. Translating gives CASSLAGQGSYNSPLHF. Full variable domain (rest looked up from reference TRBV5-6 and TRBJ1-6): DAGVTQSPTHLIKTRGQQVTLRCSPKSGHDTVSWYQQALGQGPQFIFQYYEEEERQRGNFPDRFSGHQFPNYSSELNVNALLLGDSALYLCASSLAGQGSYNSPLHFGNGTRLTVT.

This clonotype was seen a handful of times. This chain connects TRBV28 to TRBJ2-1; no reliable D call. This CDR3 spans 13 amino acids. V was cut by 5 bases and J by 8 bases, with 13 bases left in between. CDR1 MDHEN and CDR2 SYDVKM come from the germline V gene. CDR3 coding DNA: TGTGCCAGCAGTCCCGCTAGTAGCTATGAGCAGTTCTTC. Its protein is CASSPASSYEQFF.

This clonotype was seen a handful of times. The CDR3 spells CASSGGHFNEKLFF. CDR3 sequence (DNA): TGTGCCAGCAGCGGAGGACATTTTAATGAAAAACTGTTTTTT. V usage is TRBV11-2 and J usage is TRBJ1-4; D is possibly TRBD1 (5 bases). The germline V gene has CDR1 SGHAT and CDR2 FQNNGV. The CDR3 has 14 amino acids. Trimming cost V 5 bases and J 4 bases, with 11 bases left between them. The full variable domain, completed using reference TRBV11-2 and TRBJ1-4, is EAGVAQSPRYKIIEKRQSVAFWCNPISGHATLYWYQQILGQGPKLLIQFQNNGVVDDSQLPKDRFSAERLKGVDSTLKIQPAKLEDSAVYLCASSGGHFNEKLFFGSGTQLSVL.

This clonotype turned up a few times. CDR3 sequence reads: CAINPGLAGGYEQYF. The CDR3 DNA follows: TGTGCCATCAACCCGGGACTAGCGGGAGGCTACGAGCAGTACTTC. The rearrangement links TRBV10-3 to TRBJ2-7; TRBD2 matches 15 bases. The length of the CDR3 is 15 residues. Germline V gene lookup returns CDR1 ENHRY and CDR2 SYGVKD. V shed 7 bases and J 3 bases; nucleotides not matched to a gene: 4.

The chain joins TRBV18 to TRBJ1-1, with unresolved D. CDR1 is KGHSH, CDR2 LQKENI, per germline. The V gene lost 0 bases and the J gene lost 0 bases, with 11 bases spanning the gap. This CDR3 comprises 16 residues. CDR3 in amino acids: CASSPPPDPMNTEAFF. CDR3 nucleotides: TGTGCCAGCTCACCACCGCCAGACCCCATGAACACTGAAGCTTTCTTT.

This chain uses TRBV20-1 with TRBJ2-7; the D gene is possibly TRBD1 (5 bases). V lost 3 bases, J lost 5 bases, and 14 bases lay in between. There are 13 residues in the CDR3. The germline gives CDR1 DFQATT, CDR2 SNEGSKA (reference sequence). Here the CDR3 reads CSASTTATDEQYF. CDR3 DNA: TGCAGTGCTAGTACCACCGCGACAGACGAGCAGTACTTC.

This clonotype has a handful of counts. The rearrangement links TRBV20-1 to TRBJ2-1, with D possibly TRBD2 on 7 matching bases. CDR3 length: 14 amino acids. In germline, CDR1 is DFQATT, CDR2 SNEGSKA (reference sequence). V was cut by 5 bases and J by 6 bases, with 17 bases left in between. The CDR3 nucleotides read TGCAGTGCTGCAAGGGGGGGGCTGACCAATGAGCAGTTCTTC. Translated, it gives CSAARGGLTNEQFF.

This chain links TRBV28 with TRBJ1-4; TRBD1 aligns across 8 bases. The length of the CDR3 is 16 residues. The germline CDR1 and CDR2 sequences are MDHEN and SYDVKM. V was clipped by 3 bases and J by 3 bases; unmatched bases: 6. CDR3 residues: CASSFGQGAANEKLFF. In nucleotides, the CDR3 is TGTGCCAGCAGTTTTGGTCAGGGGGCCGCTAATGAAAAACTGTTTTTT.

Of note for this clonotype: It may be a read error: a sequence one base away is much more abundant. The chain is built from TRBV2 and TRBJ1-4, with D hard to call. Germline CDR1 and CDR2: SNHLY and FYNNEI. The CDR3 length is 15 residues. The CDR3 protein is CTSSEAGMPREKLFF. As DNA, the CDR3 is TGTACCAGCAGTGAAGCGGGTATGCCCCGGGAAAAACTGTTTTTT. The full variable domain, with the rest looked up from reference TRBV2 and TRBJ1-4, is EPEVTQTPSHQVTQMGQEVILRCVPISNHLYFYWYRQILGQKVEFLVSFYNNEISEKSEIFDDQFSVERPDGSNFTLKIRSTKLEDSAMYFCTSSEAGMPREKLFFGSGTQLSVL.

The CDR3 nucleotides are TGTGCCACCGGGGTGGCCTGGACCCAGTACTTC. As protein: CATGVAWTQYF. The chain recombines TRBV28 with TRBJ2-5; weak D call: TRBD2 (5 bases). V lost 10 bases, J lost 7 bases, and 13 bases lay in between. The germline V gene encodes CDR1 MDHEN and CDR2 SYDVKM. The CDR3 is 11 residues long.

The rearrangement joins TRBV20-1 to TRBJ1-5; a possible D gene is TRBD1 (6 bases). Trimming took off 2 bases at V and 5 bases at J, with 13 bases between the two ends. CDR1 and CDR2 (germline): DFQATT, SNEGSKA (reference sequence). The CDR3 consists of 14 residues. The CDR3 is CSARPARGDQPQHF. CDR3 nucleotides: TGCAGTGCTAGACCCGCCAGGGGTGATCAGCCCCAGCATTTT.

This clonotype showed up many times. DNA for the CDR3: TGTGCCAGCGGGACAGGGAACACTGAAGCTTTCTTT. This sequence encodes CASGTGNTEAFF. This rearrangement joins TRBV2 to TRBJ1-1, with 8 positions matching TRBD1. Germline CDR1 SNHLY, CDR2 FYNNEI. This CDR3 comprises 12 residues. V shed 8 bases, J shed 1 base, and the junction held 0 bases outside the gene matches.

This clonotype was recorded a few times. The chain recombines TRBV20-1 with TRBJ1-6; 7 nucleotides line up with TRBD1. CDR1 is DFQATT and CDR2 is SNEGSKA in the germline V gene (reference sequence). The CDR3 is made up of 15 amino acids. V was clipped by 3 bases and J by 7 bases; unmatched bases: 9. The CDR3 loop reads CSARNRGASNSPLHF. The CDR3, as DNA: TGCAGTGCTAGGAACAGGGGCGCGTCAAATTCACCCCTCCACTTT.

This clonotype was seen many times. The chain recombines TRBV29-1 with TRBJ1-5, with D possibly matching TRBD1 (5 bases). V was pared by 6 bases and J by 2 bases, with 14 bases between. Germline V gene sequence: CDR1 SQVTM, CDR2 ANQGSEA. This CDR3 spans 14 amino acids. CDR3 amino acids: CSVRTLDGNQPQHF. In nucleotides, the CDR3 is TGCAGCGTCAGGACACTCGATGGCAATCAGCCCCAGCATTTT. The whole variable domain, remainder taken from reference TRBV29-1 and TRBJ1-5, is SAVISQKPSRDICQRGTSLTIQCQVDSQVTMMFWYRQQPGQSLTLIATANQGSEATYESGFVIDKFPISRPNLTFSTLTVSNMSPEDSSIYLCSVRTLDGNQPQHFGDGTRLSIL.